One sample yielded the 4 T cell receptor beta chains listed below, sequenced in a study of early T cells in non-severe SARS-CoV-2 infection. Each CDR3 protein is one row after TCRdb ran MiXCR on the 5' RACE reads. The sample gives about 71,000 distinct CDR3 sequences, roughly an eighth of which show up once; 2.7% is in the top ten. Sample: whole blood, taken at baseline. Source of these receptors: an adult who was a healthcare worker with PCR-confirmed SARS-CoV-2 infection or an uninfected control (not recorded which).

The gene calls are TRBV20-1 and TRBJ2-6; no clear D gene. The CDR3 totals 14 residues. V lost 3 bases and J lost 2, with 8 bases in between. Per the germline V gene, CDR1 is DFQATT and CDR2 is SNEGSKA (reference sequence). The CDR3 is CSASGVAGANVLTF. As DNA, the CDR3 is TGCAGTGCTAGTGGAGTAGCTGGGGCCAACGTCCTGACTTTC.

This sequence joins TRBV14 and TRBJ2-7; D may correspond to TRBD1 or TRBD2 (5 bases each). The V end was cut by 5 bases, the J end by 7 bases, with 21 bases between. The germline CDR1 and CDR2 sequences are SGHDN and FVKESK. The CDR3 loop spans 15 amino acids. CDR3 in amino acids: CASSKIGTPLEEQYF. The CDR3 DNA reads TGTGCCAGCAGCAAAATTGGGACCCCTCTAGAGGAGCAGTACTTC.

In its sample, this clonotype was seen many times. The chain couples TRBV11-2 to TRBJ1-5; unclear D gene. CDR3 length: 13 residues. CDR1 and CDR2 from the germline V gene are SGHAT and FQNNGV. V was shortened by 0 bases and J by 9 bases, with 9 bases between the two germline ends. CDR3 nucleotide sequence: TGTGCCAGCAGCTTAGATTTCCTTTGGCCCCAGCATTTT. Amino acids: CASSLDFLWPQHF.

This clonotype is a singleton in its sample. At one boundary the junction diverges from the germline segment, which might be a read error. The rearrangement uses TRBV11-2 and TRBJ1-4, with D unresolved. Germline V lookup: CDR1 SGHAT, CDR2 FQNNGV. This CDR3 spans 15 amino acids. The CDR3 region is CASSSRRKRGEKLFF. As DNA, the CDR3 is TGTGCGAGCAGCTCCCGCCGAAAACGGGGTGAAAAACTGTTTTTT.